This TCR beta chain was observed in a study of PD-L1 blockade in urothelial cancer. Study background: Prior exposure to chemotherapy in patients amounted to 0 to 3 regimens received. Study-wide results and limits: Stronger expansion of tumor-associated clones in blood at 3 weeks distinguished durable-benefit patients. Improved survival was predicted by pretreatment blood TCR clonality below the median.

Profiling relied on immunoSEQ multiplex PCR, and the TCRdb table lists in-frame clones only, not all of them. The sample lists some 28,000 clones, approximately 79% occurring once. A note on this clone: Its antigen is still unknown.

Between 1 and 8 samples, pretreatment and on-treatment, were given by each patient. This CDR3 region has 15 residues. CDR1 SGHRS and CDR2 YFSETQ come from the germline V gene. Deletions cut 2 bases from V and 0 bases from J, with 10 bases between. The J gene is TRBJ2-3, the V gene TRBV5-1; tentatively, D is TRBD2 (6 bases). Sequencing was performed on PBMCs, taken around atezolizumab (anti-PD-L1) treatment. This clonotype originated in a man aged 50 to 59 with urothelial cancer. The CDR3 sequence: CASSFGSGSTDTQYF. For the CDR3, the DNA is TGCGCCAGCAGCTTCGGGAGCGGCAGCACAGATACGCAGTATTTT.